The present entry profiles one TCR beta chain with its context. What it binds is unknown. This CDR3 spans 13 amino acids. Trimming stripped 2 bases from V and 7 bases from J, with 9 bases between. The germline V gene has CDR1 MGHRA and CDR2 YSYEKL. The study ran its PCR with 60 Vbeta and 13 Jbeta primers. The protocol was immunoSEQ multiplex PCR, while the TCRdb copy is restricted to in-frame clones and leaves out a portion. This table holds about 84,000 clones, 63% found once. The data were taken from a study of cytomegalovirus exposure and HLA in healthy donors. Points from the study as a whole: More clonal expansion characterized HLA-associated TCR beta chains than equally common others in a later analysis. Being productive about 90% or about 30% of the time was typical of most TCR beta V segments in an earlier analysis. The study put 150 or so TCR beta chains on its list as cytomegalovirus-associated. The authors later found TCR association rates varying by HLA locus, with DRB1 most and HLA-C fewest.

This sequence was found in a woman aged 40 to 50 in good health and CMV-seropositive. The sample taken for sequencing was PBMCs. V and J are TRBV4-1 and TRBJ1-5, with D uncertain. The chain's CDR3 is CASSQREAQPQHF. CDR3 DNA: TGCGCCAGCAGCCAAAGAGAGGCGCAGCCCCAGCATTTT.